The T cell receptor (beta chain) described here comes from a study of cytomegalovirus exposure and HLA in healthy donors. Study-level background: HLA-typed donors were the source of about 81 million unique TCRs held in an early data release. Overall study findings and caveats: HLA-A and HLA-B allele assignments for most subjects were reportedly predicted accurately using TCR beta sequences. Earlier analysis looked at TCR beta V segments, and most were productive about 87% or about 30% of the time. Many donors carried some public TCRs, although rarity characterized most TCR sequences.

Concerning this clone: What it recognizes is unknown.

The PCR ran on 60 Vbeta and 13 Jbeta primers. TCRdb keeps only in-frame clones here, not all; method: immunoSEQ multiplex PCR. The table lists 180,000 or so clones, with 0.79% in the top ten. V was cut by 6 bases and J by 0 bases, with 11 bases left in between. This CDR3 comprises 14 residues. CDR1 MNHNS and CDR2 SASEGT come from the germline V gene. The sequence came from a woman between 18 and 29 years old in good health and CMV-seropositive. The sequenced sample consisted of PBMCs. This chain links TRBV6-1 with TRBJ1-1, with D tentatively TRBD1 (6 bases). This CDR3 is CASRGGVVNTEAFF. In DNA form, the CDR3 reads TGTGCCAGCAGAGGGGGTGTCGTGAACACTGAAGCTTTCTTT.